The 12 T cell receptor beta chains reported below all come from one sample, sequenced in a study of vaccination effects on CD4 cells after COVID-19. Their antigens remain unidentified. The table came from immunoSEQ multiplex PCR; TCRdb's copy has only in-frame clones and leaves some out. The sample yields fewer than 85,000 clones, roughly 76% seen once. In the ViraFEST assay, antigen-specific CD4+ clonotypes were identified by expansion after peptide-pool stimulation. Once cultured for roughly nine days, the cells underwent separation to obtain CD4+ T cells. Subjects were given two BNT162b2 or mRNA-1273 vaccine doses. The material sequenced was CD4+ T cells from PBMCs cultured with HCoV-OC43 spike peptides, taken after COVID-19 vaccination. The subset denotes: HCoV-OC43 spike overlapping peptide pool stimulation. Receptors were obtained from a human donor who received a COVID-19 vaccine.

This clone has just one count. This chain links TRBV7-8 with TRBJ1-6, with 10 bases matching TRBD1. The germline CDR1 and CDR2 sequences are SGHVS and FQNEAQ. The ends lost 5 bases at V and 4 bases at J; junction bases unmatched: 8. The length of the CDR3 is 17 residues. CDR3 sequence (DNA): TGTGCCAGCAGCATAACCGGGACAGGGGAGTATAATTCACCCCTCCACTTT. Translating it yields CASSITGTGEYNSPLHF.

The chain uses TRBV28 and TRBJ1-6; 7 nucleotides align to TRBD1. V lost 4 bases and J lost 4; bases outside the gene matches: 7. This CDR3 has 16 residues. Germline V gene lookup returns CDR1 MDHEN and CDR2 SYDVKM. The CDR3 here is CASSSVGGSYNSPLHF. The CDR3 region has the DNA TGTGCCAGCAGTTCGGTAGGGGGCTCGTATAATTCACCCCTCCACTTT.

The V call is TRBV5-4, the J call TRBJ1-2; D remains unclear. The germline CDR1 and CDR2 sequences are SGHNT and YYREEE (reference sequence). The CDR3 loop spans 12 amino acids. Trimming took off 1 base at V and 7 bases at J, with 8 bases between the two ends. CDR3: CASSLLQAGYTF. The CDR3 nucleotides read TGTGCCAGCAGCTTGCTTCAGGCTGGCTACACCTTC.

The CDR3 reads CAWSVGGIAFF. In DNA, the CDR3 is TGTGCCTGGAGTGTAGGGGGGATAGCTTTCTTT. V gene TRBV30 combines with J gene TRBJ1-1, with D tentatively TRBD1 (6 bases). The CDR3 has 11 residues. Trimming removed 0 bases from V and 10 bases from J, with 9 bases in between. Germline CDR1 is GTSNPN and CDR2 is SVGIG (reference sequence).

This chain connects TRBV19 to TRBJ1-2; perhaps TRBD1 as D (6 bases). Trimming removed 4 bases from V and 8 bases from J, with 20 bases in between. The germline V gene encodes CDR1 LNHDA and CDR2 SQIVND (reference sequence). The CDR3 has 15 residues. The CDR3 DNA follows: TGTGCCAGTAGTACCCATTTATCAGGGGTGGAAGGCTACACCTTC. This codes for CASSTHLSGVEGYTF.

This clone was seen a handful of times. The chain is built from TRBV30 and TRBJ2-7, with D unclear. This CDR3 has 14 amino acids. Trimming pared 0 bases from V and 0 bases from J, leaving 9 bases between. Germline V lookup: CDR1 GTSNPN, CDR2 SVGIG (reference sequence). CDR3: CAWSVHTSSYEQYV. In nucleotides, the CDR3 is TGTGCCTGGAGTGTACATACGAGCTCCTACGAGCAGTACGTC.

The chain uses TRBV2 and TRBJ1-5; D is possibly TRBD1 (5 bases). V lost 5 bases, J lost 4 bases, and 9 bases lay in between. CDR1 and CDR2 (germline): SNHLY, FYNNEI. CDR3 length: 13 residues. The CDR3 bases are TGTGCCAGCAGTAACGACAGAAATCAGCCCCAGCATTTT. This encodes CASSNDRNQPQHF.

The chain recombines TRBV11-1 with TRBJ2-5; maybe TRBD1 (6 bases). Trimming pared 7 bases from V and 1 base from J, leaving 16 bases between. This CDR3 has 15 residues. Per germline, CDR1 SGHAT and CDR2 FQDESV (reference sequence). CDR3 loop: CASTPTQGSQETQYF. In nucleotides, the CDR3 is TGTGCCAGCACTCCTACCCAGGGGAGCCAAGAGACCCAGTACTTC.

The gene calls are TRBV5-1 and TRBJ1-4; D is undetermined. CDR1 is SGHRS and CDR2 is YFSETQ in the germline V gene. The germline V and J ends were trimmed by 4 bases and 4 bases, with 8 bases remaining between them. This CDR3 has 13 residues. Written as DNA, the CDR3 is TGCGCCAGCAGCATGGACTTTAATGAAAAACTGTTTTTT. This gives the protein CASSMDFNEKLFF.

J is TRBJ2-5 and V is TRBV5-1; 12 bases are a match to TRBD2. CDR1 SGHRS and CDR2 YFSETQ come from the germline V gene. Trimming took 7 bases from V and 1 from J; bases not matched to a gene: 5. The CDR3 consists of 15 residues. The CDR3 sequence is CASGSSGGVQETQYF. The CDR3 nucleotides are TGCGCCAGCGGGTCTAGCGGGGGGGTCCAAGAGACCCAGTACTTC.

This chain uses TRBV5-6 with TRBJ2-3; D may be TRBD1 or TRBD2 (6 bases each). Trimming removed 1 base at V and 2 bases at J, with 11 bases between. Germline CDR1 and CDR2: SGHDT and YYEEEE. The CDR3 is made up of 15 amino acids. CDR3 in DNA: TGTGCCAGCAGCTTGTTAAGGGGGGCCACAGATACGCAGTATTTT. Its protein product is CASSLLRGATDTQYF.

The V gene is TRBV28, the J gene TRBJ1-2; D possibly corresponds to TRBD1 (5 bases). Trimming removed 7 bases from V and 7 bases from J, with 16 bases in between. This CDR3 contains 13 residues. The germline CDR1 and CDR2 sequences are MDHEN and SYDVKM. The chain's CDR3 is CASIRGGGSGYTF. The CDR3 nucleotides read TGTGCCAGCATCCGGGGTGGGGGGTCTGGCTACACCTTC.